What follows are 18 T cell receptor beta chains derived from one specimen sequenced in a study of beta chain features in type 1 diabetes. The study reverse transcribed the entire isolated RNA, so it sequenced expressed TCRB transcripts. The assay was immunoSEQ multiplex PCR, and TCRdb's table has in-frame clones only and misses some. The table includes about 340,000 clones, roughly 8% detected once. Sequencing was performed on central memory CD4+ T cells from blood. These receptors were taken from a woman aged 18-29 years in good health.

This clone was observed a few times. V usage is TRBV7-3 and J usage is TRBJ2-1; possible D gene TRBD1, 6 bases. V was shortened by 5 bases and J by 3 bases, with 14 bases between the two germline ends. Germline assignment: CDR1 SGHTA and CDR2 FQGTGA. This CDR3 has 15 residues. The CDR3 reads CASSPGRGNYNEQFF. In DNA form, the CDR3 reads TGTGCCAGCAGCCCGGGAAGGGGGAACTACAATGAGCAGTTCTTC.

This chain uses TRBV19 with TRBJ2-7; D remains unclear. The CDR3 consists of 14 residues. The V end lost 4 bases, the J end lost 1 base, and 11 bases lay between the germline ends. Germline CDR1 LNHDA, CDR2 SQIVND (reference sequence). This CDR3 is CASSTFLGSYEQYF. The DNA of the CDR3 is TGTGCCAGTAGTACTTTTCTGGGGTCCTACGAGCAGTACTTC.

Concerning this clone: A much larger clonotype is one base distant, so this may be a read error. Other nucleotide sequences in the sample specify the same CDR3. The chain recombines TRBV11-2 with TRBJ2-1; 10 bases align to TRBD2. The germline V gene encodes CDR1 SGHAT and CDR2 FQNNGV. V lost 0 bases to trimming and J lost 4 bases; unmatched junction nucleotides: 0. The length of the CDR3 is 15 residues. The CDR3 DNA reads as TGTGCCAGCAGCTTAGAAGCGGGAGGGTACAATGAGCAGTTCTTC. Amino acid sequence: CASSLEAGGYNEQFF.

This clone occurred a few times. The chain carries TRBV15 and TRBJ2-3; 11 bases fit TRBD2. CDR3 length: 18 residues. CDR1 and CDR2 (germline): LNHNV, YYDKDF (reference sequence). After removal of 5 bases from V and 2 bases from J, the junction contained 12 bases not matched to a gene. The chain's CDR3 is CATSSLGGSGRDTDTQYF. CDR3 in DNA: TGTGCCACCAGCTCCCTGGGGGGTAGCGGGAGGGACACAGATACGCAGTATTTT.

The chain combines TRBV21-1 with TRBJ2-3; TRBD2 reflects the table's D call only, with no check against the DNA. TRBV21-1 is a pseudogene locus. The length of the CDR3 is 13 residues. DNA for the CDR3: TGTGCCAGCAGCAAAGGTGCCGCGGGACCGCCGTATTTT. It encodes CASSKGAAGPPYF.

The chain recombines TRBV5-1 with TRBJ2-3; TRBD2 might be the D (6 bases). The CDR3 is 17 amino acids. Germline loops: CDR1 SGHRS, CDR2 YFSETQ. V was pared by 0 bases and J by 7 bases, with 21 bases between. CDR3 loop: CASSLVGASARLNTQYF. DNA of the CDR3: TGCGCCAGCAGCTTGGTTGGAGCTAGCGCGAGGCTAAATACGCAGTATTTT.

There are a few counts of this clone. The CDR3 sequence: CASIALIYNEQFF. In nucleotides, the CDR3 is TGTGCCAGCATAGCGTTAATCTACAATGAGCAGTTCTTC. The chain couples TRBV2 to TRBJ2-1; D perhaps matches TRBD2 (5 bases). Germline CDR1 reads SNHLY; CDR2 reads FYNNEI. The CDR3 loop spans 13 amino acids. Trimming removed 7 bases at V and 3 bases at J, with 10 bases between.

The genes are TRBV27 and TRBJ2-1, with 11 bases aligning to TRBD1. The CDR3 runs to 14 residues. From germline, CDR1 is MNHEY and CDR2 SMNVEV (reference sequence). Trimming took 5 bases from V and 10 from J; bases not matched to a gene: 7. Here the CDR3 reads CASSPRTGGGEQFF. The CDR3 DNA reads TGTGCCAGCAGTCCACGGACAGGGGGCGGCGAGCAGTTCTTC.

The rearrangement joins TRBV4-3 to TRBJ2-1, with 13 bases identical to TRBD2. From germline, CDR1 is LGHNA and CDR2 YSLEER. V lost 0 bases and J lost 7; bases outside the gene matches: 3. The length of the CDR3 is 16 residues. The CDR3 DNA is TGCGCCAGCAGCCAAGAACTAGCGGGAGGGCCAAATGAGCAGTTCTTC. Encoded protein: CASSQELAGGPNEQFF.

The chain employs TRBV5-1 and TRBJ2-5; D may correspond to TRBD1 or TRBD2 (5 bases each). This CDR3 region has 14 residues. Trimming pared 3 bases from V and 11 bases from J, leaving 20 bases between. Per the germline V gene, CDR1 is SGHRS and CDR2 is YFSETQ. The CDR3 DNA follows: TGCGCCAGCAGCTCAACCCTCGGGGCCCAACTGCAGTACTTC. Protein: CASSSTLGAQLQYF. Looking up the rest from reference TRBV5-1 and TRBJ2-5 gives the full variable domain: KAGVTQTPRYLIKTRGQQVTLSCSPISGHRSVSWYQQTPGQGLQFLFEYFSETQRNKGNFPGRFSGRQFSNSRSEMNVSTLELGDSALYLCASSSTLGAQLQYFGPGTRLLVL.

Only a few counts were recorded for this clone. V gene TRBV28 combines with J gene TRBJ1-5, with 7 bases aligning to TRBD1. Germline trimming cut 10 bases from V and 7 bases from J; bases unmatched to any gene: 10. The V gene's germline CDR1 is MDHEN and CDR2 SYDVKM. This CDR3 spans 13 amino acids. CDR3 nucleotide sequence: TGTGCCACGCGACAGGGAGGCGGACAGCCCCAGCATTTT. Translated, it gives CATRQGGGQPQHF.

This chain links TRBV6-6 with TRBJ1-1; D call uncertain. There are 12 residues in the CDR3. Germline CDR1 reads MNHNY; CDR2 reads SVGAGI (reference sequence). The V end lost 6 bases, the J end lost 10 bases, and 15 bases lay between the germline ends. The CDR3 coding sequence is TGTGCCAGCAGCCCCGTGGTGTCGGGAGCTTTCTTT. This encodes CASSPVVSGAFF.

This clone was counted a few times. Other DNA sequences from this sample encode an identical CDR3 as well. CDR3 coding DNA: TGCAGCGTTGGTTTCAGCTCCTACAATGAGCAGTTCTTC. Its protein product is CSVGFSSYNEQFF. V gene TRBV29-1 combines with J gene TRBJ2-1; D is uncertain. V lost 4 bases, J lost 0 bases, and 7 bases lay in between. The CDR3 runs to 13 residues. Germline V CDR1 and CDR2: SQVTM, ANQGSEA.

The V call is TRBV14, the J call TRBJ2-1; 10 positions agree with TRBD1. Germline values: CDR1 SGHDN, CDR2 FVKESK. The CDR3 loop spans 16 amino acids. The V segment lost 5 bases and the J segment 0 bases; nucleotides outside the gene matches: 4. The CDR3 DNA reads TGTGCCAGCAGCTATCGGACAGGGGGCTCCTACAATGAGCAGTTCTTC. Amino acid sequence: CASSYRTGGSYNEQFF.

This rearrangement joins TRBV20-1 to TRBJ2-1; no definite D call. Trimming shortened V by 5 bases and J by 9 bases, and 8 bases separated the two germline ends. CDR3 size: 10 residues. Germline-derived CDR1 and CDR2 are DFQATT and SNEGSKA (reference sequence). Here the CDR3 reads CSAARSEQFF. The CDR3 nucleotides read TGCAGTGCTGCTAGATCTGAGCAGTTCTTC.

This clone was found a few times. This rearrangement joins TRBV5-1 to TRBJ2-7; D gene uncertain. Trimming cost V 1 base and J 0 bases, with 8 bases left between them. The CDR3 is 14 residues long. Germline-derived CDR1 and CDR2 are SGHRS and YFSETQ. This CDR3 is CASSLPSASYEQYF. CDR3 DNA sequence: TGCGCCAGCAGCTTGCCCAGCGCCTCCTACGAGCAGTACTTC.

A few counts support this clone. The chain couples TRBV7-9 to TRBJ2-1; 7 bases align to TRBD2. V lost 6 bases and J lost 0; bases outside the gene matches: 8. The germline V gene encodes CDR1 SEHNR and CDR2 FQNEAQ (reference sequence). CDR3 length: 16 residues. As DNA, the CDR3 is TGTGCCAGCAGTCATCGACTAGCTAGCTCCTACAATGAGCAGTTCTTC. Protein: CASSHRLASSYNEQFF.

This chain uses TRBV9 with TRBJ2-2; D may be TRBD2 (5 bases). Trimming cost V 0 bases and J 6 bases, with 15 bases left between them. The germline V gene encodes CDR1 SGDLS and CDR2 YYNGEE. This CDR3 has 16 amino acids. CDR3 bases: TGTGCCAGCAGCGTAGCCCCGCGGACTGAATCCGGGGAGCTGTTTTTT. Translating gives CASSVAPRTESGELFF.